Listed here are 32 T cell receptor beta chains from one sample, sequenced in a study of regulatory T cells in long-lasting Graves disease. Time point meaning: newly diagnosed GD, antithyroid drugs for less than 3 months. PBMCs were the source of the RNA used for TCR sequencing. The TCR beta library used iRepertoire HTBI primers with Arm-PCR amplification of CDR3. TCRdb independently ran MiXCR on the multiplex PCR reads; one entry per CDR3 protein. The sample has some 600,000 distinct CDR3 sequences; roughly a sixth are singletons. These records were also assigned to another study, of T cells in Graves' hyperthyroidism and ophthalmopathy.

The source material was peripheral blood mononuclear cells (PBMCs), sampled at new diagnosis, from a patient treated with antithyroid drugs. These receptors originate from a man between 18 and 29 years old with Graves disease.

This clonotype has at least ten counts. V and J are TRBV12-3 or TRBV12-4 and TRBJ2-3; unclear D gene. The V gene lost 5 bases and the J gene lost 1 base, with 13 bases spanning the gap. The CDR3 is 15 residues long. The CDR3: CASSPQVLGTDTQYF. In nucleotides, the CDR3 is TGTGCCAGCAGTCCTCAGGTGCTGGGCACAGATACGCAGTATTTT.

The sample holds many counts of this clonotype. The chain recombines TRBV20-1 with TRBJ1-4; TRBD1 agrees at 11 bases. Germline trimming cut 5 bases from V and 3 bases from J; bases unmatched to any gene: 5. The CDR3 contains 15 residues. Germline V gives CDR1 DFQATT, CDR2 SNEGSKA (reference sequence). The CDR3 sequence is CSAGDRGTANEKLFF. The CDR3 DNA reads TGCAGTGCTGGGGACAGGGGGACGGCTAATGAAAAACTGTTTTTT.

This chain links TRBV19 with TRBJ1-1; tentatively, D is TRBD1 (5 bases). Germline-derived CDR1 and CDR2 are LNHDA and SQIVND (reference sequence). V was shortened by 6 bases and J by 1 base, with 15 bases between the two germline ends. The CDR3 has 15 amino acids. CDR3 residues: CASSLMGTANTEAFF. The CDR3 bases are TGTGCCAGTAGCCTGATGGGGACGGCGAACACTGAAGCTTTCTTT. The whole variable domain, remainder taken from reference TRBV19 and TRBJ1-1, is DGGITQSPKYLFRKEGQNVTLSCEQNLNHDAMYWYRQDPGQGLRLIYYSQIVNDFQKGDIAEGYSVSREKKESFPLTVTSAQKNPTAFYLCASSLMGTANTEAFFGQGTRLTVV.

There are many counts of this clonotype. V usage is TRBV9 and J usage is TRBJ2-5, with TRBD1 matching 9 bases. CDR1 and CDR2 from the germline V gene are SGDLS and YYNGEE. This CDR3 is built from 17 residues. V lost 4 bases and J lost 2; bases outside the gene matches: 12. CDR3 sequence reads: CASSKLGTGNLQETQYF. As DNA, the CDR3 is TGTGCCAGCAGCAAGCTCGGGACAGGGAACCTTCAAGAGACCCAGTACTTC.

This rearrangement joins TRBV20-1 to TRBJ2-1; TRBD2 aligns across 15 bases. This CDR3 is 15 amino acids long. V gave up 6 bases and J gave up 3 bases; unmatched junction bases: 3. Germline CDR1 is DFQATT and CDR2 is SNEGSKA (reference sequence). The CDR3 nucleotides are TGCAGTGCCCCGGGACTAGCGGGAGGCTACAATGAGCAGTTCTTC. It specifies CSAPGLAGGYNEQFF.

This clonotype showed up just a few times. This chain uses TRBV2 with TRBJ2-1, with 8 bases matching TRBD2. The germline V gene encodes CDR1 SNHLY and CDR2 FYNNEI. The V segment lost 8 bases and the J segment 0 bases; nucleotides outside the gene matches: 18. This CDR3 comprises 19 residues. This CDR3 reads CASAGRRGDGTSSYNEQFF. Written as DNA, the CDR3 is TGTGCCAGCGCAGGACGACGTGGTGACGGGACTAGCTCCTACAATGAGCAGTTCTTC.

Points on this clonotype: At one end the junction does not follow the germline gene, possibly because of a read error. This chain uses TRBV20-1 with TRBJ1-6; D gene unclear. CDR1 is DFQATT, CDR2 SNEGSKA, per germline (reference sequence). The CDR3 loop spans 12 amino acids. The CDR3, as DNA: TGCAGTGCTAGACATGGAGCCGATCCCCCCCACTTT. This translates into CSARHGADPPHF.

The rearrangement links TRBV13 to TRBJ2-7; D not certain. Germline CDR1 and CDR2: PRHDT and FYEKMQ (reference sequence). The CDR3 is 14 residues long. V was trimmed by 0 bases and J by 0 bases, leaving 6 bases between them. CDR3 protein: CASSLGINSYEQYF. The DNA of the CDR3 is TGTGCCAGCAGCTTAGGCATCAACTCCTACGAGCAGTACTTC.

This rearrangement joins TRBV6-1 to TRBJ1-5, with 8 nucleotides matching TRBD1. The trim removed 5 bases at V and 7 bases at J, leaving 7 bases unmatched. CDR1 is MNHNS, CDR2 SASEGT, per germline. The length of the CDR3 is 14 residues. The DNA of the CDR3 is TGTGCCAGCAGTCAAAGGACAGGGCGGCAGCCCCAGCATTTT. It codes for CASSQRTGRQPQHF.

Ten or more counts support this clonotype. The CDR3 region has the DNA TGTGCCAGCAGCCACACAGGAGAGGCAAACTATGGCTACACCTTC. Protein: CASSHTGEANYGYTF. The chain links TRBV7-9 to TRBJ1-2; a weak D match, TRBD1 (5 bases). CDR3 length equals 15 residues. The germline gives CDR1 SEHNR, CDR2 FQNEAQ (reference sequence). V was pared by 5 bases and J by 2 bases, with 15 bases between.

At least ten counts were recorded for this clonotype. The V gene is TRBV11-2, the J gene TRBJ2-2, with TRBD2 matching over 7 bases. CDR1 is SGHAT, CDR2 FQNNGV, per germline. CDR3 length: 16 amino acids. J gave up 3 bases and V 1 base, and 5 bases lay outside the gene matches. This CDR3 reads CASSLAQGLYTGELFF. The CDR3 coding sequence is TGTGCCAGCAGCTTAGCCCAGGGACTATACACCGGGGAGCTGTTTTTT.

In nucleotides, the CDR3 is TGTGCCAGCACCCAGAGCGGGAGCGCTAACAATGAGCAGTTCTTC. Encoded protein: CASTQSGSANNEQFF. The J gene is TRBJ2-1, the V gene TRBV3-1, with 8 bases lining up with TRBD2. CDR1 LGHDT and CDR2 YNNKEL come from the germline V gene (reference sequence). Germline trimming cut 7 bases from V and 5 bases from J; bases unmatched to any gene: 10. The CDR3 sequence is 15 residues long.

Details on this clonotype: It is likely a read error: a sequence one base away is far more abundant. The chain is built from TRBV6-9 and TRBJ2-5, with 10 bases that match TRBD2. In germline, CDR1 is MNHGY, CDR2 SVAAGI. This CDR3 region has 16 residues. The DNA of the CDR3 is TGTGCCAGCAGTTTTCTAGCGGGAGAGGGACAAGGGACCCAGTACTTC. The encoded protein is CASSFLAGEGQGTQYF.

There are many counts of this clonotype. The chain combines TRBV7-3 with TRBJ2-3; D possibly matches TRBD1 or TRBD2 (5 bases each). The length of the CDR3 is 16 residues. With 2 bases removed from V and 0 bases from J, the gap between germline ends came to 12 bases. The V gene's germline CDR1 is SGHTA and CDR2 FQGTGA. The DNA for the CDR3 is TGTGCCAGCAGCTTAGGGGCGGACTCTAGCACAGATACGCAGTATTTT. It yields the protein CASSLGADSSTDTQYF. The variable domain in full, with the rest retrieved from reference TRBV7-3 and TRBJ2-3, is GAGVSQTPSNKVTEKGKYVELRCDPISGHTALYWYRQSLGQGPEFLIYFQGTGAADDSGLPNDRFFAVRPEGSVSTLKIQRTERGDSAVYLCASSLGADSSTDTQYFGPGTRLTVL.

V and J are TRBV20-1 and TRBJ1-5; TRBD1 is a possible D gene (6 bases). The germline V gene has CDR1 DFQATT and CDR2 SNEGSKA (reference sequence). Between the trimmed V and J ends, which lost 0 bases and 7 bases, there was a span of 22 bases. This CDR3 comprises 17 residues. CDR3 loop: CSARDGGRGPVSQPQHF. In DNA, the CDR3 is TGCAGTGCTAGAGATGGGGGCAGGGGTCCGGTCAGCCAGCCCCAGCATTTT.

This chain links TRBV9 with TRBJ2-1, with 7 bases fitting TRBD2. In germline, CDR1 is SGDLS, CDR2 YYNGEE. The CDR3 is 15 residues long. Trimming cost V 4 bases and J 4 bases; bases outside gene matches: 8. CDR3: CASSPPTGGYNEQFF. CDR3 DNA sequence: TGTGCCAGCAGCCCCCCGACGGGAGGATACAATGAGCAGTTCTTC. Variable domain in full (rest from reference TRBV9 and TRBJ2-1): DSGVTQTPKHLITATGQRVTLRCSPRSGDLSVYWYQQSLDQGLQFLIQYYNGEERAKGNILERFSAQQFPDLHSELNLSSLELGDSALYFCASSPPTGGYNEQFFGPGTRLTVL.

This clonotype was found a few times. CDR3 sequence (DNA): TGTGCCAGCAGCCCGCTAGCGGGTGCCACCGGGGAGCTGTTTTTT. It encodes CASSPLAGATGELFF. The chain carries TRBV7-6 and TRBJ2-2, with TRBD2 identical over 8 bases. The CDR3 covers 15 residues. After removal of 5 bases from V and 4 bases from J, the junction contained 6 bases not matched to a gene. The germline V gene has CDR1 SGHVS and CDR2 FNYEAQ.

The rearrangement links TRBV20-1 to TRBJ2-5; 9 bases are a match to TRBD1. The CDR3 contains 15 residues. J was trimmed by 1 base and V by 0 bases; bases with no gene match: 3. Germline values: CDR1 DFQATT, CDR2 SNEGSKA (reference sequence). This CDR3 is CSARDADRGQETQYF. CDR3 coding DNA: TGCAGTGCTAGAGATGCGGACAGGGGCCAAGAGACCCAGTACTTC.

This clonotype was seen many times. The CDR3 DNA follows: TGTGCCAGCAGTTTACAGCGGGAGGAAGACGAGCAGTACTTC. Protein product: CASSLQREEDEQYF. The chain employs TRBV27 and TRBJ2-7, with TRBD2 matching over 9 bases. With V trimmed by 2 bases and J by 5 bases, 4 bases remained unmatched. The CDR3 has 14 amino acids. From germline, CDR1 is MNHEY and CDR2 SMNVEV (reference sequence).

To note about this clonotype: A much larger clone sits a single nucleotide away, making a read error possible. This chain uses TRBV3-1 with TRBJ2-3; no reliable D call. The CDR3 contains 16 residues. Germline CDR1 and CDR2: LGHDT and YNNKEL (reference sequence). V gave up 6 bases and J gave up 4 bases, with 20 bases separating them. As DNA, the CDR3 is TGTGCCAGCAGTCCCCTCCAAGGTGGTTTCGCAGATACGCAGTATTTT. Amino acids: CASSPLQGGFADTQYF.

The sample holds a few counts of this clonotype. At one end, the junction sequence differs from germline, possibly due to a read error. V is TRBV12-3 or TRBV12-4 and J is TRBJ2-2, with D hard to call. The CDR3 covers 16 residues. The CDR3 bases are TGTGCCAGCAGTCGCGGAACCTTCCCGAACGCCGGGGAGCTGTTTTTT. It is translated as CASSRGTFPNAGELFF.

At least ten counts were recorded for this clonotype. V is TRBV12-3 or TRBV12-4 and J is TRBJ1-2; 10 positions agree with TRBD1. The CDR3 loop spans 14 amino acids. The V segment lost 6 bases and the J segment 4 bases; nucleotides outside the gene matches: 5. CDR3 nucleotide sequence: TGTGCCAGCAGCCCGCGGACAGGGGGCTATGGCTACACCTTC. Encoded protein: CASSPRTGGYGYTF.

As for this clonotype: One base away lies a much larger clone, so this may be a sequencing read error. J is TRBJ2-7 and V is TRBV30; 8 nucleotides line up with TRBD1. V was clipped by 3 bases and J by 5 bases; unmatched bases: 9. Germline CDR1 and CDR2: GTSNPN and SVGIG (reference sequence). This CDR3 comprises 14 residues. CDR3 sequence (DNA): TGTGCCTGGAGCCCCAGGACAGGGCCCCACGAGCAGTACTTC. It yields the protein CAWSPRTGPHEQYF.

This clonotype has more than one count but fewer than ten. CDR3 sequence reads: CASSLGSRQGPGSYEQYF. CDR3 sequence (DNA): TGCGCCAGCAGCTTGGGTTCTAGGCAGGGGCCTGGATCCTACGAGCAGTACTTC. V usage is TRBV5-1 and J usage is TRBJ2-7; D might be TRBD1 (6 bases). V was trimmed by 0 bases and J by 1 base, leaving 20 bases between them. Germline V CDR1 and CDR2: SGHRS, YFSETQ. This CDR3 is built from 18 residues.

In this sample, this clonotype turned up many times. The rearrangement links TRBV3-1 to TRBJ1-5, with no clear D. Germline V gives CDR1 LGHDT, CDR2 YNNKEL (reference sequence). V dropped 4 bases and J dropped 9 bases, with 10 bases sitting between them. CDR3 size: 12 residues. The CDR3 bases are TGTGCCAGCAGCCCACCTTTCGGGCCCCAGCATTTT. Amino acids: CASSPPFGPQHF.

The sample holds many counts of this clonotype. The rearrangement joins TRBV12-3 or TRBV12-4 to TRBJ2-1, with 9 bases identical to TRBD2. V dropped 5 bases and J dropped 1; count of bases not matched to a gene: 6. This CDR3 spans 16 amino acids. CDR3 amino acids: CASSDPGLASYNEQFF. In DNA form, the CDR3 reads TGTGCCAGCAGTGACCCGGGACTAGCTTCCTACAATGAGCAGTTCTTC.

This clonotype occurred a few times. The chain links TRBV19 to TRBJ1-1; no firm D call. Trimming took off 7 bases at V and 4 bases at J, with 7 bases between the two ends. The CDR3 spans 11 residues. Germline CDR1 LNHDA, CDR2 SQIVND (reference sequence). CDR3 sequence reads: CASKAATEAFF. In DNA form, the CDR3 reads TGTGCCAGTAAGGCGGCCACTGAAGCTTTCTTT.

Details on this clonotype: This clone may be a read error of a much larger clone one base away. This chain links TRBV28 with TRBJ2-7, with 12 bases that match TRBD2. This CDR3 is built from 19 residues. V shed 3 bases and J 7 bases; nucleotides not matched to a gene: 19. Germline V gene sequence: CDR1 MDHEN, CDR2 SYDVKM. The CDR3 DNA reads TGTGCCAGCAGTTTTTCCCAACTAGCGGGAGGTTTCGCCTACAATGAGCAGTACTTC. Translating it yields CASSFSQLAGGFAYNEQYF.

This clonotype has more than one count but fewer than ten. The chain has TRBV6-1 and TRBJ2-7; a weak D match, TRBD2 (6 bases). Germline CDR1 and CDR2: MNHNS and SASEGT. This CDR3 region has 14 residues. V lost 8 bases, J lost 1 base, and 15 bases lay in between. The CDR3 loop is CASQTGGSSYEQYF. In nucleotides, the CDR3 is TGTGCCAGCCAAACTGGGGGGAGTTCCTACGAGCAGTACTTC.

As for this clonotype: A far larger clone is one nucleotide away, so this likely arose from a read error. The V gene is TRBV7-2, the J gene TRBJ1-5; D gene unclear. The CDR3 is 13 residues long. The germline V gene encodes CDR1 SGHTA and CDR2 FQGNSA. The CDR3 sequence: CAGSSYSNQPQHF. The CDR3 DNA is TGTGCCGGCAGCTCTTATAGCAATCAGCCCCAGCATTTT.

This clonotype occurred a few times. The chain combines TRBV29-1 with TRBJ1-4; D ambiguous. The CDR3 length is 17 residues. V was trimmed by 0 bases and J by 5 bases, leaving 19 bases between them. Germline CDR1 SQVTM, CDR2 ANQGSEA. This CDR3 is CSVEEGSDPRLNEKLFF. The CDR3 nucleotides read TGCAGCGTTGAAGAGGGGTCAGATCCGCGCCTGAATGAAAAACTGTTTTTT.

This clonotype occurred a few times. The chain combines TRBV6-1 with TRBJ2-7; 11 bases line up with TRBD2. The germline V gene encodes CDR1 MNHNS and CDR2 SASEGT. The CDR3 covers 13 residues. Losses at the gene ends were 9 bases for V and 2 bases for J; bases not matched to a gene: 3. CDR3 coding DNA: TGTGCCAGATCGACTAGCGGGACCTACGAGCAGTACTTC. Translated: CARSTSGTYEQYF.